The subject of this entry is one TCR beta chain. Antigen: not known. The 5'RACE method, run with constant-segment primers, produced TCR alpha and TCR beta cDNA libraries (carrying sample barcodes and UMIs). TCRdb ran MiXCR on the 5' RACE reads and lists one entry per CDR3 protein. The sample comprises about 430,000 distinct CDR3 sequences, less than 25% of which are singletons, and around 8.7% rests with the top ten. CDR1 and CDR2 (germline): DFQATT, SNEGSKA (reference sequence). Trimming at V came to 5 bases and at J to 2 bases, leaving 8 bases not matched to a gene. This CDR3 region has 14 residues. The data were taken from a study of T-cell memory formation after mild COVID-19. Study-level results: Memory from before infection featured some responding clones, which suggests cross-reactive memory joined.

The chain combines TRBV20-1 with TRBJ2-7; 8 bases are a match to TRBD1. Material for sequencing was PBMCs or a T cell subset sorted from them (not recorded which). The clonotype comes from an adult woman who had mild COVID-19 (a few samples of this study predate the infection). Cell type and time point are not known. In nucleotides, the CDR3 is TGCAGTGCTCTTCCCCAGACAGGGGCCTACGAGCAGTACTTC. It specifies CSALPQTGAYEQYF.